Shown below are 7 T cell receptor beta chains from a single sample sequenced in a study of T cell clones after liver transplantation. Profiled with immunoSEQ multiplex PCR; TCRdb holds only in-frame clones, not every one. The sample carries some 120,000 clones, approximately 90% recorded once. The specimen was CD4+ T cells from blood, collected 12 months after liver transplant. The receptors come from a human patient who received a liver transplant. Some T cells may be transferred from the graft donor.

This chain uses TRBV5-4 with TRBJ2-1; either TRBD1 or TRBD2 may fit D (5 bases each). The CDR3 runs to 14 residues. Trimming cost V 7 bases and J 0 bases, with 11 bases left between them. CDR1 is SGHNT, CDR2 YYREEE, per germline (reference sequence). The CDR3 spells CASAADNSYNEQFF. The CDR3 DNA sequence: TGTGCCAGCGCAGCGGACAACTCCTACAATGAGCAGTTCTTC.

The chain uses TRBV15 and TRBJ2-3, with 8 bases lining up with TRBD2. The CDR3 length is 16 residues. Per the germline V gene, CDR1 is LNHNV and CDR2 is YYDKDF (reference sequence). Trimming removed 2 bases from V and 5 bases from J; junction bases left unmatched: 9. CDR3 loop: CATSRSRTSRKDTQYF. The CDR3 nucleotides are TGTGCCACCAGCAGATCAAGGACTAGCAGAAAAGATACGCAGTATTTT.

The rearrangement uses TRBV9 and TRBJ2-7, with 8 bases aligning to TRBD1. The CDR3 totals 13 residues. Germline loops: CDR1 SGDLS, CDR2 YYNGEE. V was clipped by 3 bases and J by 5 bases; unmatched bases: 4. This chain's CDR3 is CASSAAGGNEQYF. The CDR3 DNA follows: TGTGCCAGCAGCGCAGCAGGGGGCAACGAGCAGTACTTC.

The chain employs TRBV6-5 and TRBJ2-1, with D possibly matching TRBD2 (6 bases). Germline V CDR1 and CDR2: MNHEY, SVGAGI. The CDR3 sequence is 14 residues long. V shed 5 bases and J shed 4 bases, with 12 bases lying between them. In DNA form, the CDR3 reads TGTGCCAGCAGTGTGAGTGGGACTTACAATGAGCAGTTCTTC. Translation gives CASSVSGTYNEQFF.

The chain combines TRBV4-3 with TRBJ2-3; D ambiguous. The CDR3 length is 14 residues. Germline V lookup: CDR1 LGHNA, CDR2 YSLEER. With 6 bases removed from V and 3 bases from J, the gap between germline ends came to 13 bases. This CDR3 reads CASSRSQDTDTQYF. The CDR3 coding sequence is TGCGCCAGCAGTCGATCACAAGATACAGATACGCAGTATTTT.

This clone ranks as medium-sized. The CDR3: CASSLAVGEGYTF. Here the CDR3 DNA reads TGCGCCAGCAGCTTGGCGGTCGGGGAAGGCTACACCTTC. J is TRBJ1-2 and V is TRBV5-1, with unresolved D. V was trimmed by 0 bases and J by 8 bases, leaving 11 bases between them. Germline CDR1 SGHRS, CDR2 YFSETQ. The CDR3 spans 13 residues.

This chain links TRBV19 with TRBJ2-4; no reliable D call. Trimming left V 5 bases short and J 3 bases short, with 11 bases between. Germline CDR1 and CDR2: LNHDA and SQIVND (reference sequence). The CDR3 totals 14 residues. The CDR3 is CASSFSVGKNIQYF. The CDR3 DNA reads as TGTGCCAGTAGTTTTTCTGTCGGCAAAAACATTCAGTACTTC.